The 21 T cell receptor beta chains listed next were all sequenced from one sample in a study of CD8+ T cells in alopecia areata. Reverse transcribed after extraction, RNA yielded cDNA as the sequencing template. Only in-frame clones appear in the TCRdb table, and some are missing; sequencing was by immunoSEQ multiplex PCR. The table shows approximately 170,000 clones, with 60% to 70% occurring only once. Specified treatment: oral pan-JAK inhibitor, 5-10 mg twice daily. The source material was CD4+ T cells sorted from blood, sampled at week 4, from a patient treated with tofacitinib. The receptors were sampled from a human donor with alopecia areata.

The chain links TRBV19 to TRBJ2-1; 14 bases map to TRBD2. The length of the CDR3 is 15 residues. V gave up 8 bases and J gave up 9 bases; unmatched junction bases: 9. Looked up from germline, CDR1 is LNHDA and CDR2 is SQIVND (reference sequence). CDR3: CASWEGGLAGVEQFF. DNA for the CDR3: TGTGCCAGTTGGGAGGGGGGACTAGCGGGAGTTGAGCAGTTCTTC.

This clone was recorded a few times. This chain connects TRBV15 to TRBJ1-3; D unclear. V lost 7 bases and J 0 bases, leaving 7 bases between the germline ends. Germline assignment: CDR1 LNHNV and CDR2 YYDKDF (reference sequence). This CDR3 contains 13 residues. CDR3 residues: CATTQSSGNTIYF. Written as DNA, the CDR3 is TGTGCCACCACACAGAGCTCTGGAAACACCATATATTTT. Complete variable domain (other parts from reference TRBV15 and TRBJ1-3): DAMVIQNPRYQVTQFGKPVTLSCSQTLNHNVMYWYQQKSSQAPKLLFHYYDKDFNNEADTPDNFQSRRPNTSFCFLDIRSPGLGDTAMYLCATTQSSGNTIYFGEGSWLTVV.

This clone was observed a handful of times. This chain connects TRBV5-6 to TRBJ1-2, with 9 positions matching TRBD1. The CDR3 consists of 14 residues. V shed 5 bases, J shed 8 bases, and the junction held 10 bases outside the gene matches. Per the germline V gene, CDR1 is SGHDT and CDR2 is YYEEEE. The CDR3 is CASRLGTGMVGYTF. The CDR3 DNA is TGTGCCAGCAGACTCGGGACAGGGATGGTAGGCTACACCTTC.

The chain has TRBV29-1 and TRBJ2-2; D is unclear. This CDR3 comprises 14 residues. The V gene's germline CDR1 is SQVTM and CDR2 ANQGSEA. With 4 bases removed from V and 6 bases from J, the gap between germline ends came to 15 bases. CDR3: CSVVDGVVAGELFF. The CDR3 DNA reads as TGCAGCGTTGTCGATGGAGTAGTGGCCGGGGAGCTGTTTTTT.

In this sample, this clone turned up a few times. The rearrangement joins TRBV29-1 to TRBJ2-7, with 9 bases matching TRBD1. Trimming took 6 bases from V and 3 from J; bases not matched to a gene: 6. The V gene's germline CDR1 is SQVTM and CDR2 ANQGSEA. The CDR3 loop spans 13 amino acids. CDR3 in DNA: TGCAGCGTAAATCCGGGACAGGGCTACGAGCAGTACTTC. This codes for CSVNPGQGYEQYF.

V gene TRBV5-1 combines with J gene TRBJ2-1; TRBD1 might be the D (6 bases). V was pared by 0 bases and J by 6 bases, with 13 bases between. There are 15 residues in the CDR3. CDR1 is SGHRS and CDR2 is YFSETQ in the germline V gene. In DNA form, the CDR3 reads TGCGCCAGCAGCTTGGTGCAGGGGTCTGGCAATGAGCAGTTCTTC. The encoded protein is CASSLVQGSGNEQFF.

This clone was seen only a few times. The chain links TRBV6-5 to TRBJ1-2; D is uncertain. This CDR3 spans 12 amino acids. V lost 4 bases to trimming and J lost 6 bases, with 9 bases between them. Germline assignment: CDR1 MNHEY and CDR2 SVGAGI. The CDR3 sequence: CASSSPVDGYTF. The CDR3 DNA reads TGTGCCAGCAGTTCTCCGGTGGATGGCTACACCTTC.

This chain's CDR3 is CASSPIAVTDTQYF. DNA of the CDR3: TGCGCCAGCAGCCCGATAGCGGTCACAGATACGCAGTATTTT. The chain has TRBV5-1 and TRBJ2-3, with D tentatively TRBD2 (6 bases). The CDR3 loop spans 14 amino acids. The germline V and J ends were trimmed by 4 bases and 2 bases, with 11 bases remaining between them. Germline V CDR1 and CDR2: SGHRS, YFSETQ.

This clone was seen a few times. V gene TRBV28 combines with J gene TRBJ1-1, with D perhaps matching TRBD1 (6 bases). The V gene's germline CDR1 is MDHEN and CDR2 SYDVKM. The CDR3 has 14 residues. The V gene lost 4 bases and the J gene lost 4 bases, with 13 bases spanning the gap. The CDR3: CASSSAPRGTEAFF. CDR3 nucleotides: TGTGCCAGCAGTTCCGCCCCCAGGGGCACTGAAGCTTTCTTT.

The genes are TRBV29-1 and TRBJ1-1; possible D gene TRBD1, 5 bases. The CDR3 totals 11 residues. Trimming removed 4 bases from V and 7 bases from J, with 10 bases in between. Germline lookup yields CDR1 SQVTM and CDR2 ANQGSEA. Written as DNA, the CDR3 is TGCAGCGTTGCTGGGGGGAGTGAAGCTTTCTTT. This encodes CSVAGGSEAFF.

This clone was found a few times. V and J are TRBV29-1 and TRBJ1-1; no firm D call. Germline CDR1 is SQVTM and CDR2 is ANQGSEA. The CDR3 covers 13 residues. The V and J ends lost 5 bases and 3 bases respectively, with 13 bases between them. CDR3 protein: CSVPRFGDTEAFF. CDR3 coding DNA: TGCAGCGTTCCTCGATTCGGGGACACTGAAGCTTTCTTT.

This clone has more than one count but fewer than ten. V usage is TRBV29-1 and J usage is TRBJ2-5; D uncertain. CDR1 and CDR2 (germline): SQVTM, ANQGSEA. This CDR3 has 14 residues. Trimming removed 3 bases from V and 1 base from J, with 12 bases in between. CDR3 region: CSVDLPLIQETQYF. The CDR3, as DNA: TGCAGCGTTGATTTACCCCTTATCCAAGAGACCCAGTACTTC.

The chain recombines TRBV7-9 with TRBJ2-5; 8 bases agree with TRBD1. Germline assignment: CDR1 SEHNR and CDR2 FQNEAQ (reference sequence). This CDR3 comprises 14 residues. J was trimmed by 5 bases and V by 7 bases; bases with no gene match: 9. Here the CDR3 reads CASMMAGGMETQYF. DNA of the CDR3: TGTGCCAGCATGATGGCAGGGGGCATGGAGACCCAGTACTTC.

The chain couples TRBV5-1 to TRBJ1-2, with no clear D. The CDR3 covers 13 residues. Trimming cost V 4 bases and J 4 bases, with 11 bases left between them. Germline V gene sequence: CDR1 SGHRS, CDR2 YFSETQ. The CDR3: CASSADGGYGYTF. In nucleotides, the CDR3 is TGCGCCAGCAGCGCCGACGGCGGCTATGGCTACACCTTC.

CDR3 nucleotides: TGTGCCACCAGTAAAAACCGGAACGGTTACGAGCAGTACTTC. Amino acids: CATSKNRNGYEQYF. The V gene is TRBV15, the J gene TRBJ2-7; no clear D gene. CDR3 length: 14 amino acids. Germline CDR1 reads LNHNV; CDR2 reads YYDKDF (reference sequence). Trimming removed 6 bases at V and 4 bases at J, with 16 bases between.

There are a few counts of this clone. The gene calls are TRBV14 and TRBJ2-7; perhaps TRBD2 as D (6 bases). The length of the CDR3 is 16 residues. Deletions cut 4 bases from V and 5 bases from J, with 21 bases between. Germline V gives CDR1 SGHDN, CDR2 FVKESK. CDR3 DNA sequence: TGTGCCAGCAGCCCGTGGGGGGTGACTCCGCTGGACGAGCAGTACTTC. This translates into CASSPWGVTPLDEQYF.

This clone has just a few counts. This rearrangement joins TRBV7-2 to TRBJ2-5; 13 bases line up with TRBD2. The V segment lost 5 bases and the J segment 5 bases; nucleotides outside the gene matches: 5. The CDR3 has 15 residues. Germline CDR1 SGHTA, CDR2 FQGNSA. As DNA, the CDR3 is TGTGCCAGCAGCAATGGACTAGCGGGAGTGGAGACCCAGTACTTC. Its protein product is CASSNGLAGVETQYF.

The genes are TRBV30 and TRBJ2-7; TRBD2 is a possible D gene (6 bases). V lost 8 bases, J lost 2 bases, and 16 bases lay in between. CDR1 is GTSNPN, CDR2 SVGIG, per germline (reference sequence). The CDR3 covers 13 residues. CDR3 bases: TGTGCCGGGGAGGTCGGAGTTACCTACGAGCAGTACTTC. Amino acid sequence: CAGEVGVTYEQYF.

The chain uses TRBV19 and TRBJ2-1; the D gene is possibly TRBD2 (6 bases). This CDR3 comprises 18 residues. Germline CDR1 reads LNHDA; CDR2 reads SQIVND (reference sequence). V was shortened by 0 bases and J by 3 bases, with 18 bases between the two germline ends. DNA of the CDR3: TGTGCCAGTAGTATAGATACGGGTTTGGCGGGGATCTACAATGAGCAGTTCTTC. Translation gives CASSIDTGLAGIYNEQFF.

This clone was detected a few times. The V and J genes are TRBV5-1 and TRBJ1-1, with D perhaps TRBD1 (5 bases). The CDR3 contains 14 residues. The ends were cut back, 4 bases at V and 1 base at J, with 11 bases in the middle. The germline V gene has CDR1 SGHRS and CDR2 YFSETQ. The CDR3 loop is CASSPGTGNTEAFF. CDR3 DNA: TGCGCCAGCAGCCCCGGGACTGGGAACACTGAAGCTTTCTTT.

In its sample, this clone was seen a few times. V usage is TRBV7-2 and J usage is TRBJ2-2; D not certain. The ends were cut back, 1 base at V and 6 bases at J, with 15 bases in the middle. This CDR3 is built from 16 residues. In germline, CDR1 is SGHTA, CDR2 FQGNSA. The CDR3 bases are TGTGCCAGCAGCTTAGGCGTCCGGACCCACCCCGGGGAGCTGTTTTTT. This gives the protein CASSLGVRTHPGELFF.